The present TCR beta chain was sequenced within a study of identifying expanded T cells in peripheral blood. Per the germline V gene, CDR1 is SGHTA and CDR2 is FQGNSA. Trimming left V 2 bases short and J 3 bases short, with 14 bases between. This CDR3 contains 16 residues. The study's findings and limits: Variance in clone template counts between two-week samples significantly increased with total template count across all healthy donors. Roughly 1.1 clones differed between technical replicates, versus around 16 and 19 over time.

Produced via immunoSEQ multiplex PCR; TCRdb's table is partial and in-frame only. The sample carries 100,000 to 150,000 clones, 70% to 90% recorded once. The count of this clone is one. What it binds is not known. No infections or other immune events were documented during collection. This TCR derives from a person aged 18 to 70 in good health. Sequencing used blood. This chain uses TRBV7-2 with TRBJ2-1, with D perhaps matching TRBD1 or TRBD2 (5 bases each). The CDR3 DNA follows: TGTGCCAGCAGCTTATGGGTTTCTGGGGGCTACAATGAGCAGTTCTTC. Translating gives CASSLWVSGGYNEQFF.